This T cell receptor (beta chain) appears in the sequencing data of a study of human T cells and chemical hapten exposure. Study in general: Doses of diphenylcyclopropenone went to the patients' scalps weekly throughout the approximately 22-week study. It was small differences in pooled library volume that mainly caused per-sample TCR yields to vary. Overall study findings and caveats: Controls had significantly fewer large CDR3 similarity clusters than were formed by expanded TCRs. As patch test score rose, PT1 expanded TCR counts tended to rise as well.

CDR3 length: 15 residues. The V segment lost 7 bases and the J segment 5 bases; nucleotides outside the gene matches: 15. Germline CDR1 is DFQATT and CDR2 is SNEGSKA (reference sequence). A note on this clonotype: The target antigen is unknown.

TCRdb re-derived calls from the RACE reads in MiXCR, one entry per CDR3 protein. The sample has 150,000 to 200,000 distinct CDR3 sequences; approximately 26% are singletons. As for time point: patch test 3, about 24 weeks after DPC sensitization. Treatment reported: therapeutic diphenylcyclopropenone sensitization with weekly scalp DPC. The sample was whole blood, taken in connection with sensitization to the hapten diphenylcyclopropenone (DPC). The source of this sequence is a woman in her forties with alopecia areata. Some clones in this sample may be carry-over from other donors' samples. The rearrangement links TRBV20-1 to TRBJ2-7; 9 bases are a match to TRBD2. The CDR3 DNA reads as TGCAGTGTCCGACGTAGCGGGAGACTCGTCCACGAGCAGTACTTC. Protein sequence: CSVRRSGRLVHEQYF.